What follows are 11 T cell receptor beta chains derived from one specimen sequenced in a study of CD8+CD57+ T cells in acquired aplastic anemia. According to the study, genomic DNA was the template for TCR beta VDJ and CDR3 profiling. TCRdb independently ran MiXCR on the reads; one entry per CDR3 protein. Altogether 200,000 to 250,000 distinct CDR3 sequences are present, approximately 35% being singletons, with the ten largest covering around 1.1%. Sequencing was carried out using sorted CD4+, CD8+, or CD8+CD57+ T cells (not recorded which) from PBMCs. The receptors were sampled from a human donor in good health, serving as a control.

The sample holds many counts of this clonotype. The genes are TRBV20-1 and TRBJ2-1; D possibly corresponds to TRBD2 (5 bases). The CDR3 sequence is 11 residues long. V lost 1 base to trimming and J lost 12 bases, with 10 bases between them. Per germline, CDR1 DFQATT and CDR2 SNEGSKA (reference sequence). Here the CDR3 DNA reads TGCAGTGCTAGAGGGACTCCTCGGCAGTTCTTC. Its translation: CSARGTPRQFF.

Comments on this clonotype: Just one base apart from a much larger clone, this may be a read error. V usage is TRBV9 and J usage is TRBJ1-2; 8 positions match TRBD1. The ends lost 6 bases at V and 7 bases at J; junction bases unmatched: 11. This CDR3 has 14 amino acids. CDR1 and CDR2 from the germline V gene are SGDLS and YYNGEE. CDR3 region: CASNQEAGGGGYTF. CDR3 nucleotides: TGTGCCAGCAACCAAGAAGCAGGGGGCGGTGGCTACACCTTC.

This clonotype has a count of ten or more. The chain has TRBV6-5 and TRBJ1-2; D uncertain. This CDR3 has 13 residues. V lost 2 bases, J lost 1 base, and 5 bases lay in between. Per the germline V gene, CDR1 is MNHEY and CDR2 is SVGAGI. The CDR3 spells CASSYGVNYGYTF. The CDR3 region has the DNA TGTGCCAGCAGTTACGGAGTTAACTATGGCTACACCTTC.

The chain has TRBV10-3 and TRBJ1-1; D remains ambiguous. This CDR3 region has 13 residues. Germline CDR1 reads ENHRY; CDR2 reads SYGVKD. Deletions cut 6 bases from V and 5 bases from J, with 13 bases between. The CDR3 reads CAIRSTGGTEAFF. CDR3 DNA: TGTGCCATCAGATCGACGGGTGGTACTGAAGCTTTCTTT.

V gene TRBV9 combines with J gene TRBJ2-6; D uncertain. The CDR3 spans 15 residues. Germline CDR1 reads SGDLS; CDR2 reads YYNGEE. V dropped 0 bases and J dropped 0 bases, with 4 bases sitting between them. Here the CDR3 reads CASSVGTSGANVLTF. Here the CDR3 DNA reads TGTGCCAGCAGCGTAGGTACCTCTGGGGCCAACGTCCTGACTTTC.

This clonotype has ten or more counts. The V call is TRBV20-1, the J call TRBJ2-7; D call uncertain. The CDR3 runs to 11 residues. Per germline, CDR1 DFQATT and CDR2 SNEGSKA (reference sequence). The CDR3 coding sequence is TGCAGCGGAGATTGGCTGTACGAGCAGTACTTC. Its protein is CSGDWLYEQYF.

The sample holds a few counts of this clonotype. Possible read error: a much larger clone is one base away. This chain joins TRBV11-2 and TRBJ2-5, with a tentative D call TRBD1 (5 bases). The CDR3 extends over 18 amino acids. CDR1 and CDR2 (germline): SGHAT, FQNNGV. The CDR3 sequence: CASGLVFARANGGETQYF. DNA of the CDR3: TGTGCCAGCGGCTTAGTGTTCGCCAGGGCCAACGGCGGAGAGACCCAGTACTTC.

This clonotype was counted only a few times. The J gene is TRBJ2-5, the V gene TRBV5-1; no clear D. V was trimmed by 1 base and J by 5 bases, leaving 12 bases between them. CDR3 size: 14 residues. CDR1 and CDR2 (germline): SGHRS, YFSETQ. The chain's CDR3 is CASSLTGPRETQYF. CDR3 in DNA: TGCGCCAGCAGCTTGACCGGGCCTCGGGAGACCCAGTACTTC.

Here the CDR3 reads CASSGIHYEQYF. DNA of the CDR3: TGTGCCAGCAGCGGGATTCACTACGAGCAGTACTTC. This chain uses TRBV25-1 with TRBJ2-7, with a weak D call TRBD2 (5 bases). Germline values: CDR1 MGHDK, CDR2 SYGVNS. Trimming removed 6 bases from V and 3 bases from J, with 9 bases in between. The CDR3 has 12 amino acids.

This chain connects TRBV12-5 to TRBJ2-4, with D perhaps being TRBD1 or TRBD2 (6 bases each). This CDR3 has 15 amino acids. Germline loops: CDR1 LGHNT, CDR2 FRNRAP. V was shortened by 1 base and J by 11 bases, with 18 bases between the two germline ends. In DNA, the CDR3 is TGTGCTAGTGGTTTGGAGGGGGGCCCCGGGTTCGTTCAGTACTTC. Translating gives CASGLEGGPGFVQYF.

This clonotype was detected many times. V usage is TRBV7-9 and J usage is TRBJ2-1, with D unresolved. CDR1 is SEHNR, CDR2 FQNEAQ, per germline (reference sequence). V lost 3 bases and J 5 bases, leaving 11 bases between the germline ends. This CDR3 region has 14 residues. CDR3 sequence: CASSFGPLDNEQFF. The CDR3 bases are TGTGCCAGCAGCTTTGGACCACTCGACAATGAGCAGTTCTTC.